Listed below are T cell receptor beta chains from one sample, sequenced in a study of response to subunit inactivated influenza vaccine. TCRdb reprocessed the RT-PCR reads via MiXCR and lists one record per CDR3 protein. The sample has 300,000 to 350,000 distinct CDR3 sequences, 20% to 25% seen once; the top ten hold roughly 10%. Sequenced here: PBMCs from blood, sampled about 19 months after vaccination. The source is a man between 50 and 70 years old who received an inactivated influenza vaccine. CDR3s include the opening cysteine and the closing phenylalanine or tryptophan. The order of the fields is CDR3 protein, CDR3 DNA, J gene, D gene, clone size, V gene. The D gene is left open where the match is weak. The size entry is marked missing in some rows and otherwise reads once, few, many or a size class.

CASSPNPGNEQFF | TGCGCCAGCAGCCCCAATCCGGGAAATGAGCAGTTCTTC | TRBJ2-1 | - | - | TRBV4-3
CASSPRTGGETGTDTQYF | TGTGCCAGCAGTCCCCGGACAGGGGGCGAGACTGGCACAGATACGCAGTATTTT | TRBJ2-3 | TRBD1 | - | TRBV12-3/TRBV12-4
CASSLLSLGTEAFF | TGCGCCAGCAGCCTACTAAGCTTGGGCACTGAAGCTTTCTTT | TRBJ1-1 | - | few | TRBV4-1
CASSPPVGLAGENEQFF | TGTGCCAGCAGTCCGCCGGTGGGACTAGCGGGGGAAAATGAGCAGTTCTTC | TRBJ2-1 | TRBD2 | - | TRBV28
CSASRGGGGSLETQYF | TGCAGTGCTAGTCGAGGGGGAGGGGGCTCTTTGGAGACCCAGTACTTC | TRBJ2-5 | - | - | TRBV20-1
CSVFLQGDWSTEAFF | TGCAGCGTTTTCCTCCAGGGGGACTGGAGCACTGAAGCTTTCTTT | TRBJ1-1 | TRBD1 | many | TRBV29-1
CASRDGGNIQYF | TGTGCCAGCAGGGACGGGGGAAACATTCAGTACTTC | TRBJ2-4 | - | few | TRBV3-1
CASSPGREGFVQYF | TGTGCCAGCAGCCCTGGGAGGGAGGGGTTTGTGCAGTACTTC | TRBJ2-7 | TRBD2 | - | TRBV4-2
CASSYPGDRVPAVTEAFF | TGTGCCAGCAGTTACCCCGGGGACAGGGTCCCCGCGGTCACTGAAGCTTTCTTT | TRBJ1-1 | TRBD1 | few | TRBV6-5
CATSRERPGTTDTQYF | TGTGCCACCAGCAGAGAACGTCCCGGAACGACAGATACGCAGTATTTT | TRBJ2-3 | - | - | TRBV15
CASSHQGHSNQPQHF | TGCGCCAGCAGCCATCAGGGACATAGCAATCAGCCCCAGCATTTT | TRBJ1-5 | - | - | TRBV4-1
CATSDQRVSYNEQFF | TGTGCCACCAGTGACCAGCGCGTCTCCTACAATGAGCAGTTCTTC | TRBJ2-1 | - | few | TRBV24-1
CSAPATSGGSREQYF | TGCAGTGCTCCCGCGACCAGCGGGGGTTCGCGGGAGCAGTACTTC | TRBJ2-7 | TRBD2 | few | TRBV20-1
CASSQGTGGGRGNTIYF | TGTGCCAGCAGCCAAGGGACAGGGGGTGGTCGTGGAAACACCATATATTTT | TRBJ1-3 | TRBD1 | few | TRBV4-2
CASSSKTGELFF | TGTGCCAGCAGTTCGAAAACCGGGGAGCTGTTTTTT | TRBJ2-2 | - | - | TRBV12-3/TRBV12-4
CASSYGLRVSPLHF | TGTGCCAGCAGTTACGGTTTAAGGGTCTCACCCCTCCACTTT | TRBJ1-6 | - | few | TRBV12-3/TRBV12-4
CASSQTSGGGYEQYF | TGCGCCAGCAGCCAAACTAGCGGGGGGGGTTACGAGCAGTACTTC | TRBJ2-7 | TRBD2 | - | TRBV4-1
CASRPGQRFSYEQYF | TGTGCCAGCAGGCCCGGACAGCGCTTCTCCTACGAGCAGTACTTC | TRBJ2-7 | - | many | TRBV12-3/TRBV12-4
CATSVRRGVEQFF | TGTGCCACCAGTGTCCGCAGGGGCGTTGAGCAGTTCTTC | TRBJ2-1 | - | few | TRBV24-1
CASSAQGTSGYNEQFF | TGTGCCAGCAGCGCCCAGGGGACTAGCGGTTACAATGAGCAGTTCTTC | TRBJ2-1 | TRBD2 | - | TRBV9
CSARDTGRQAFF | TGCAGTGCTAGAGATACAGGGCGGCAAGCTTTCTTT | TRBJ1-1 | - | few | TRBV20-1
CASSSPASGRAVYEQYF | TGTGCCAGCAGTTCCCCGGCTAGCGGGAGGGCCGTCTACGAGCAGTACTTC | TRBJ2-7 | TRBD2 | - | TRBV6-2/TRBV6-3
CASGATSWYSNEQFF | TGTGCCAGCGGAGCCACTAGTTGGTACAGCAATGAGCAGTTCTTC | TRBJ2-1 | - | - | TRBV6-1
CASSHSDEAFF | TGTGCCAGCAGCCACTCCGATGAAGCTTTCTTT | TRBJ1-1 | - | few | TRBV7-9
CASSLIPPSSGRAVADTQYF | TGTGCCAGCAGTCTTATCCCGCCAAGTAGCGGGAGGGCCGTAGCAGATACGCAGTATTTT | TRBJ2-3 | TRBD2 | - | TRBV27
CSVEKWVTAQETQYF | TGCAGCGTTGAGAAGTGGGTGACGGCCCAAGAGACCCAGTACTTC | TRBJ2-5 | - | few | TRBV29-1
CASRRDRGNQPQHF | TGTGCCAGCAGGAGGGACAGGGGCAATCAGCCCCAGCATTTT | TRBJ1-5 | TRBD1 | many | TRBV12-3/TRBV12-4
CAWGQGTSGEQYF | TGTGCCTGGGGACAGGGGACTAGCGGCGAGCAGTACTTC | TRBJ2-7 | TRBD2 | once | TRBV30
CASSQGRGLGSPLHF | TGCGCCAGCAGCCAAGGCAGGGGATTAGGTTCACCCCTCCACTTT | TRBJ1-6 | - | - | TRBV4-1
CASSLTGSGPQHF | TGTGCCAGCAGTTTGACAGGTTCGGGACCCCAGCATTTT | TRBJ1-5 | - | few | TRBV28
CATPMPPTGRTSNYGYTF | TGTGCCACCCCGATGCCCCCGACAGGGCGAACCTCTAACTATGGCTACACCTTC | TRBJ1-2 | TRBD1 | - | TRBV24-1
CASGAGGDGYTF | TGTGCCAGCGGGGCAGGGGGAGATGGCTACACCTTC | TRBJ1-2 | TRBD1 | few | TRBV7-8
CSARDLGTADTEAFF | TGCAGTGCTAGAGATCTCGGGACAGCAGACACTGAAGCTTTCTTT | TRBJ1-1 | TRBD1 | few | TRBV20-1
CSVEDSYGQGYGYTF | TGCAGCGTTGAGGATAGTTACGGACAGGGGTATGGCTACACCTTC | TRBJ1-2 | TRBD1 | many | TRBV29-1
CASSPRGALKNYGYTF | TGTGCCAGCAGCCCTCGAGGGGCCTTAAAAAACTATGGCTACACCTTC | TRBJ1-2 | - | few | TRBV7-2
CASSVGLGLAGEQFF | TGTGCCAGCAGCGTAGGCTTGGGACTAGCGGGAGAGCAGTTCTTC | TRBJ2-1 | TRBD2 | few | TRBV9
CASKLGTNTEAFF | TGCGCCAGCAAACTAGGGACGAACACTGAAGCTTTCTTT | TRBJ1-1 | - | few | TRBV5-1
CASSLSVGAQPQHF | TGTGCCAGCAGTTTATCCGTCGGGGCTCAGCCCCAGCATTTT | TRBJ1-5 | - | few | TRBV28
CASRSAGGVFEKLFF | TGTGCCAGCAGGTCGGCAGGGGGAGTTTTTGAAAAACTGTTTTTT | TRBJ1-4 | TRBD1 | - | TRBV6-2/TRBV6-3
CSVDGGGQETQYF | TGCAGCGTTGACGGGGGAGGGCAAGAGACCCAGTACTTC | TRBJ2-5 | TRBD2 | - | TRBV29-1
CASSPDGATNEKLFF | TGTGCCAGCAGTCCCGATGGTGCAACTAATGAAAAACTGTTTTTT | TRBJ1-4 | - | - | TRBV12-3/TRBV12-4
CAISAATGEQYF | TGTGCCATCAGTGCGGCGACCGGCGAGCAGTACTTC | TRBJ2-7 | - | few | TRBV10-3
CASSDRAKNTEAFF | TGCGCCAGCAGCGACAGGGCCAAGAACACTGAAGCTTTCTTT | TRBJ1-1 | TRBD1 | few | TRBV5-1
CASSLTGGGSNEQFF | TGTGCCAGCAGCTTGACCGGGGGGGGTAGCAATGAGCAGTTCTTC | TRBJ2-1 | TRBD2 | - | TRBV5-4